Listed here are 20 T cell receptor beta chains from one sample, sequenced in a study of control samples from healthy donors and cancer patients. Data came from immunoSEQ multiplex PCR; TCRdb stores just in-frame clones and leaves some out. This table has 150,000 or so clones, 70% to 90% appearing once. The specimen was blood. These TCRs come from a man younger than 45 in good health.

This chain connects TRBV4-2 to TRBJ2-2; a weak D match, TRBD2 (6 bases). Per germline, CDR1 LGHNA and CDR2 YNFKEQ. The germline V and J ends were trimmed by 1 base and 4 bases, with 25 bases remaining between them. This CDR3 comprises 20 residues. For the CDR3, the DNA is TGTGCCAGCAGCCAAGGCTTAGGAGGGGCGTGGACCTCTGCCACCGGGGAGCTGTTTTTT. Translating it yields CASSQGLGGAWTSATGELFF.

This clone turned up a few times. The gene calls are TRBV24-1 and TRBJ1-5; D may be TRBD1 (6 bases). Germline-derived CDR1 and CDR2 are KGHDR and SFDVKD. Trimming pared 9 bases from V and 4 bases from J, leaving 12 bases between. The length of the CDR3 is 13 residues. The CDR3 spells CATAVGTNQPQHF. The CDR3 DNA follows: TGTGCCACCGCTGTGGGGACAAATCAGCCCCAGCATTTT.

This sequence joins TRBV5-1 and TRBJ2-6, with D perhaps TRBD1 or TRBD2 (5 bases each). This CDR3 is 17 amino acids long. CDR1 is SGHRS, CDR2 YFSETQ, per germline. V lost 0 bases to trimming and J lost 3 bases, with 13 bases between them. CDR3 loop: CASSLAGAVGGANVLTF. The CDR3 DNA sequence: TGCGCCAGCAGCTTGGCCGGGGCGGTCGGTGGGGCCAACGTCCTGACTTTC.

CDR3 DNA sequence: TGCGCCAGCAGCTTGGGTAGCGGGAAAAACGTGGGGGAGACCCAGTACTTC. Its translation: CASSLGSGKNVGETQYF. The chain carries TRBV5-1 and TRBJ2-5; 8 bases line up with TRBD2. The ends lost 0 bases at V and 5 bases at J; junction bases unmatched: 12. The germline CDR1 and CDR2 sequences are SGHRS and YFSETQ. There are 17 residues in the CDR3. Filled out from reference TRBV5-1 and TRBJ2-5, the complete variable domain reads KAGVTQTPRYLIKTRGQQVTLSCSPISGHRSVSWYQQTPGQGLQFLFEYFSETQRNKGNFPGRFSGRQFSNSRSEMNVSTLELGDSALYLCASSLGSGKNVGETQYFGPGTRLLVL.

The V and J genes are TRBV25-1 and TRBJ2-7; either TRBD1 or TRBD2 may supply D (5 bases each). Germline V gene data show CDR1 as MGHDK and CDR2 as SYGVNS. The CDR3 is 14 amino acids. Trimming took off 5 bases at V and 6 bases at J, with 17 bases between the two ends. CDR3 protein: CASSSGTESSEQYF. Written as DNA, the CDR3 is TGTGCCAGCAGTTCCGGGACGGAAAGCTCCGAGCAGTACTTC.

The genes are TRBV6-5 and TRBJ1-4, with 7 nucleotides matching TRBD1. The germline V gene encodes CDR1 MNHEY and CDR2 SVGAGI. Unmatched junction bases numbered 3, after V lost 5 bases and J lost 3 bases. The CDR3 runs 14 residues. In DNA, the CDR3 is TGTGCCAGCAGTCAACAGGGGTCTAATGAAAAACTGTTTTTT. It codes for CASSQQGSNEKLFF.

This clone was counted only a few times. This chain links TRBV28 with TRBJ1-5, with D hard to call. The CDR3 runs to 13 residues. Germline loops: CDR1 MDHEN, CDR2 SYDVKM. V was pared by 1 base and J by 5 bases, with 6 bases between. DNA of the CDR3: TGTGCCAGCAGTTTATTCTCCCATCAGCCCCAGCATTTT. Translated, it gives CASSLFSHQPQHF.

The table lists this clone with a few counts. The chain couples TRBV20-1 to TRBJ2-7, with D possibly TRBD1 on 6 matching bases. The germline gives CDR1 DFQATT, CDR2 SNEGSKA (reference sequence). Trimming left V 5 bases short and J 4 bases short, with 9 bases between. The CDR3 totals 11 residues. The CDR3 region is CSAQGQYEQYF. CDR3 nucleotides: TGCAGTGCTCAAGGACAGTACGAGCAGTACTTC.

In its sample, this clone was seen once. The chain carries TRBV18 and TRBJ2-7; perhaps D is TRBD1 or TRBD2 (5 bases each). V shed 4 bases and J shed 5 bases, with 12 bases lying between them. Germline V gene data show CDR1 as KGHSH and CDR2 as LQKENI. There are 13 residues in the CDR3. The CDR3 coding sequence is TGTGCCAGCTCACTCGGGACGGCAAACGAGCAGTACTTC. This codes for CASSLGTANEQYF. Using reference TRBV18 and TRBJ2-7 for the parts outside the CDR3, the full variable domain is NAGVMQNPRHLVRRRGQEARLRCSPMKGHSHVYWYRQLPEEGLKFMVYLQKENIIDESGMPKERFSAEFPKEGPSILRIQQVVRGDSAAYFCASSLGTANEQYFGPGTRLTVT.

To note about this clone: This sample includes further DNA sequences coding for the same CDR3. The V call is TRBV3-1 (or the pseudogene TRBV3-2), the J call TRBJ2-7; D unresolved. CDR1 is LGHDT, CDR2 YNNKEL, per germline (reference sequence). This CDR3 region has 11 residues. Trimming left V 4 bases short and J 4 bases short, with 5 bases between. The CDR3 loop reads CASSLRYEQYF. The CDR3 DNA reads TGTGCCAGCAGCCTCCGGTACGAGCAGTACTTC.

The rearrangement joins TRBV6-1 to TRBJ1-1; D not certain. Germline V gives CDR1 MNHNS, CDR2 SASEGT. Trimming shortened V by 2 bases and J by 3 bases, and 13 bases separated the two germline ends. The CDR3 runs 15 residues. CDR3 DNA: TGTGCCAGCAGTGAAAGTAGGCGGCGGTACACTGAAGCTTTCTTT. Encoded protein: CASSESRRRYTEAFF.

V gene TRBV6-5 combines with J gene TRBJ1-2; maybe TRBD1 (5 bases). Trimming shortened V by 6 bases and J by 5 bases, and 10 bases separated the two germline ends. Germline V CDR1 and CDR2: MNHEY, SVGAGI. The CDR3 spans 12 residues. The CDR3 coding sequence is TGTGCCAGCAGCCCAACAGGTTATGGCTACACCTTC. Translated, it gives CASSPTGYGYTF.

This clone was recorded once. This chain joins TRBV5-1 and TRBJ2-2; 9 nucleotides line up with TRBD1. This CDR3 has 15 amino acids. Germline values: CDR1 SGHRS, CDR2 YFSETQ. Trimming cost V 4 bases and J 10 bases; bases outside gene matches: 11. CDR3: CASSGTGTGNEELFF. The CDR3 bases are TGCGCCAGCAGCGGGACCGGGACAGGGAATGAGGAGCTGTTTTTT.

This clone was found once. The chain has TRBV13 and TRBJ2-7; D might be TRBD1 or TRBD2, each matching 6 bases. Germline CDR1 is PRHDT and CDR2 is FYEKMQ (reference sequence). The length of the CDR3 is 15 residues. The V gene lost 6 bases and the J gene lost 1 base, with 16 bases spanning the gap. This chain's CDR3 is CASSLGGQGSYEQYF. The CDR3 nucleotides are TGTGCCAGCAGTCTCGGGGGCCAGGGATCCTACGAGCAGTACTTC.

The chain has TRBV5-1 and TRBJ2-7, with 9 bases that match TRBD1. The CDR3 loop spans 14 amino acids. V gave up 2 bases and J gave up 6 bases; unmatched junction bases: 6. Germline CDR1 reads SGHRS; CDR2 reads YFSETQ. CDR3 nucleotide sequence: TGCGCCAGCAGCTTAGGACAGGGGACGGGCGAGCAGTACTTC. This codes for CASSLGQGTGEQYF.

This sequence joins TRBV5-5 and TRBJ1-4; D gene uncertain. Germline-derived CDR1 and CDR2 are SGHKS and YYEKEE (reference sequence). Trimming cost V 4 bases and J 8 bases, with 9 bases left between them. The CDR3 spans 12 residues. For the CDR3, the DNA is TGTGCCAGCAGCCGTGGCCGAGAAAAACTGTTTTTT. Translation: CASSRGREKLFF. Using reference TRBV5-5 and TRBJ1-4 for the parts outside the CDR3, the full variable domain is DAGVTQSPTHLIKTRGQQVTLRCSPISGHKSVSWYQQVLGQGPQFIFQYYEKEERGRGNFPDRFSARQFPNYSSELNVNALLLGDSALYLCASSRGREKLFFGSGTQLSVL.

This chain joins TRBV6-5 and TRBJ1-1, with no clear D. Germline lookup yields CDR1 MNHEY and CDR2 SVGAGI. The germline V and J ends were trimmed by 3 bases and 8 bases, with 7 bases remaining between them. The CDR3 is 11 amino acids. Written as DNA, the CDR3 is TGTGCCAGCAGTTATACCGCCGAAGCTTTCTTT. Its translation is CASSYTAEAFF.

In DNA form, the CDR3 reads TGTGCCAGCAGCCTGCGGGCGAGCAGCTCCTACGAGCAGTACTTC. This gives the protein CASSLRASSSYEQYF. The rearrangement uses TRBV5-5 and TRBJ2-7, with D possibly TRBD2 on 5 matching bases. CDR3 length equals 15 residues. V lost 4 bases to trimming and J lost 0 bases, with 14 bases between them. Germline CDR1 is SGHKS and CDR2 is YYEKEE (reference sequence).

The CDR3: CASSPGLAGASQETQYF. Here the CDR3 DNA reads TGTGCCAGCAGCCCTGGACTAGCGGGTGCGAGCCAAGAGACCCAGTACTTC. The chain combines TRBV9 with TRBJ2-5, with 11 bases that match TRBD2. The CDR3 is 17 amino acids. The ends lost 4 bases at V and 1 base at J; junction bases unmatched: 9. Germline V gene data show CDR1 as SGDLS and CDR2 as YYNGEE.

The genes are TRBV4-2 and TRBJ2-1; 7 nucleotides agree with TRBD1. The germline gives CDR1 LGHNA, CDR2 YNFKEQ. The J segment lost 2 bases and the V segment lost 0 bases, leaving 7 bases of the junction unmatched. The CDR3 loop spans 17 amino acids. The DNA for the CDR3 is TGTGCCAGCAGCCAAGATCCGACAGGGTTCCCCTACAATGAGCAGTTCTTC. It encodes CASSQDPTGFPYNEQFF.